The next 26 T cell receptor beta chains were all read from a single sample in a study of blood T cell repertoires in COVID-19. Assay: immunoSEQ multiplex PCR; the TCRdb copy retains only in-frame clones and omits some. This table holds around 240,000 clones, roughly 79% found once. The sample consisted of peripheral blood. The receptors stem from an elderly woman with acute or convalescent COVID-19.

This chain joins TRBV3-1 (or the pseudogene TRBV3-2) and TRBJ2-7; D is possibly TRBD1 (6 bases). CDR3 length: 16 residues. V lost 3 bases, J lost 2 bases, and 17 bases lay in between. The germline V gene has CDR1 LGHDT and CDR2 YNNKEL (reference sequence). The CDR3 nucleotides read TGTGCCAGCAGCCACACGTGGGGGCCCGGGGCCTACGAGCAGTACTTC. Its protein is CASSHTWGPGAYEQYF.

The gene calls are TRBV5-5 and TRBJ1-4; TRBD1 agrees at 8 bases. The V gene's germline CDR1 is SGHKS and CDR2 YYEKEE (reference sequence). V lost 0 bases and J lost 4; bases outside the gene matches: 5. There are 16 residues in the CDR3. CDR3 residues: CASSLARGLDNEKLFF. CDR3 DNA: TGTGCCAGCAGCTTGGCCAGGGGGCTGGATAATGAAAAACTGTTTTTT.

This chain uses TRBV19 with TRBJ1-2, with no clear D. Trimming pared 3 bases from V and 4 bases from J, leaving 15 bases between. The CDR3 has 15 residues. Germline assignment: CDR1 LNHDA and CDR2 SQIVND (reference sequence). The CDR3 protein is CASSISSRDAYGYTF. DNA of the CDR3: TGTGCCAGTAGTATTTCTTCCCGAGATGCCTATGGCTACACCTTC.

The V call is TRBV21-1, the J call TRBJ2-7; no check of the table's D call, TRBD2, against the DNA was made. TRBV21-1 is noted as a pseudogene. CDR3 length: 12 residues. The CDR3 bases are TGTGCCAGCAGCAACGACTTCTACGAGCAGTACTTC. This gives the protein CASSNDFYEQYF.

V is TRBV20-1 and J is TRBJ1-5, with D hard to call. CDR1 is DFQATT, CDR2 SNEGSKA, per germline (reference sequence). V lost 3 bases, J lost 4 bases, and 13 bases lay in between. CDR3 length equals 14 residues. CDR3 loop: CSASGGPSNQPQHF. The CDR3 DNA sequence: TGCAGTGCTAGTGGAGGGCCATCTAATCAGCCCCAGCATTTT.

V is TRBV28 and J is TRBJ2-1; D may be TRBD1 (6 bases). Trimming pared 6 bases from V and 8 bases from J, leaving 20 bases between. This CDR3 region has 15 residues. In germline, CDR1 is MDHEN, CDR2 SYDVKM. The CDR3 sequence: CASSLTGQYDHEQFF. Written as DNA, the CDR3 is TGTGCCAGCAGCCTTACAGGGCAATACGATCATGAGCAGTTCTTC.

The V call is TRBV4-2, the J call TRBJ1-2; 12 bases are shared with TRBD1. The CDR3 is made up of 16 amino acids. Trimming cost V 3 bases and J 2 bases; bases outside gene matches: 4. Germline values: CDR1 LGHNA, CDR2 YNFKEQ. CDR3 residues: CASSQLGQGANYGYTF. The CDR3 region has the DNA TGTGCCAGCAGCCAGCTGGGACAGGGGGCGAACTATGGCTACACCTTC.

Written as DNA, the CDR3 is TGTGCCAGCAGCGGGGCTGGGACAGGGCTTGAAAAACTGTTTTTT. It is translated as CASSGAGTGLEKLFF. This chain uses TRBV9 with TRBJ1-4; TRBD1 matches at 9 bases. CDR1 and CDR2 (germline): SGDLS, YYNGEE. The length of the CDR3 is 15 residues. V gave up 3 bases and J gave up 7 bases; unmatched junction bases: 7.

The V gene is TRBV20-1, the J gene TRBJ1-1; 9 bases map to TRBD1. Germline trimming cut 3 bases from V and 3 bases from J; bases unmatched to any gene: 5. Germline V gene sequence: CDR1 DFQATT, CDR2 SNEGSKA (reference sequence). The CDR3 is made up of 14 amino acids. The CDR3: CSASTQGADTEAFF. DNA of the CDR3: TGCAGTGCTAGTACACAGGGGGCGGACACTGAAGCTTTCTTT.

The chain combines TRBV10-2 with TRBJ2-3; TRBD2 agrees at 13 bases. Germline V gene data show CDR1 as WSHSY and CDR2 as SAAADI. The CDR3 spans 16 residues. V trimming: 6 bases; J trimming: 4 bases; junction bases outside the gene matches: 7. The CDR3 sequence is CASRGGGLAGSDTQYF. In DNA form, the CDR3 reads TGCGCCAGCAGGGGAGGGGGACTAGCGGGATCAGATACGCAGTATTTT.

The chain combines TRBV5-5 with TRBJ1-3; D is undetermined. Per the germline V gene, CDR1 is SGHKS and CDR2 is YYEKEE (reference sequence). Trimming shortened V by 0 bases and J by 0 bases, and 4 bases separated the two germline ends. This CDR3 has 14 residues. The CDR3 sequence is CASSLGVSGNTIYF. CDR3 DNA sequence: TGTGCCAGCAGCTTGGGAGTCTCTGGAAACACCATATATTTT.

The chain carries TRBV6-2 or TRBV6-3 and TRBJ2-1; 13 nucleotides match TRBD2. V gave up 5 bases and J gave up 7 bases; unmatched junction bases: 8. There are 16 residues in the CDR3. From germline, CDR1 is MNHEY and CDR2 SVGEGT. The chain's CDR3 is CASSPWTSGRRNEQFF. As DNA, the CDR3 is TGTGCCAGCAGTCCCTGGACTAGCGGGAGACGAAATGAGCAGTTCTTC.

This chain connects TRBV21-1 to TRBJ2-2; TRBD2, as called in the table, went unchecked against the DNA. TRBV21-1 is a pseudogene locus. The CDR3 sequence is 17 residues long. The CDR3 coding sequence is TGTGCCAGCAGCAGTCGGACTAGCGGGAGGGGAGGCGGGGAGCTGTTTTTT. As protein: CASSSRTSGRGGGELFF.

This chain joins TRBV11-2 and TRBJ2-5; 7 positions match TRBD1. CDR1 SGHAT and CDR2 FQNNGV come from the germline V gene. V trimming: 4 bases; J trimming: 5 bases; junction bases outside the gene matches: 7. The CDR3 is made up of 14 amino acids. This chain's CDR3 is CASSSPTGSETQYF. The CDR3 nucleotides are TGTGCCAGCAGCTCGCCGACAGGGTCGGAGACCCAGTACTTC.

The chain uses TRBV18 and TRBJ1-4; 7 bases map to TRBD1. Unmatched junction bases numbered 8, after V lost 5 bases and J lost 5 bases. Germline values: CDR1 KGHSH, CDR2 LQKENI. The CDR3 length is 15 residues. As DNA, the CDR3 is TGTGCCAGCTCATATGGGACAGCCCAAAATGAAAAACTGTTTTTT. This encodes CASSYGTAQNEKLFF.

The rearrangement joins TRBV6-2 or TRBV6-3 to TRBJ2-1, with 11 bases matching TRBD2. The CDR3 runs 16 residues. The junction had 8 bases not matched to a gene; V was cut back by 6 bases and J by 4 bases. The germline gives CDR1 MNHEY, CDR2 SVGEGT. For the CDR3, the DNA is TGTGCCAGCAGCCAACCGGGACTAGCGGAATACAATGAGCAGTTCTTC. It translates to CASSQPGLAEYNEQFF.

The V gene is TRBV5-1, the J gene TRBJ2-2, with D perhaps TRBD2 (5 bases). The ends were cut back, 2 bases at V and 0 bases at J, with 11 bases in the middle. The CDR3 has 16 residues. Germline V gene sequence: CDR1 SGHRS, CDR2 YFSETQ. CDR3 nucleotides: TGCGCCAGCAGCTTATCTCTAGCAGCGAACACCGGGGAGCTGTTTTTT. The encoded protein is CASSLSLAANTGELFF.

The gene calls are TRBV7-8 and TRBJ1-1; D is possibly TRBD1 (6 bases). Germline CDR1 SGHVS, CDR2 FQNEAQ. V was shortened by 1 base and J by 0 bases, with 12 bases between the two germline ends. The CDR3 is 16 amino acids. CDR3 protein: CASSLVGRGMNTEAFF. CDR3 sequence (DNA): TGTGCCAGCAGCTTAGTGGGTAGGGGGATGAACACTGAAGCTTTCTTT. Filled out from reference TRBV7-8 and TRBJ1-1, the complete variable domain reads GAGVSQSPRYKVAKRGQDVALRCDPISGHVSLFWYQQALGQGPEFLTYFQNEAQLDKSGLPSDRFFAERPEGSVSTLKIQRTQQEDSAVYLCASSLVGRGMNTEAFFGQGTRLTVV.

The V call is TRBV7-8, the J call TRBJ2-7, with D possibly TRBD1 on 6 matching bases. V was trimmed by 4 bases and J by 0 bases, leaving 16 bases between them. From germline, CDR1 is SGHVS and CDR2 FQNEAQ. The CDR3 is made up of 16 amino acids. The CDR3 loop reads CASSSQTGGSSYEQYF. In nucleotides, the CDR3 is TGTGCCAGCAGCTCACAGACAGGTGGGAGCTCCTACGAGCAGTACTTC.

This chain joins TRBV5-1 and TRBJ1-4; D call uncertain. The V end was cut by 6 bases, the J end by 5 bases, with 5 bases between. The CDR3 length is 11 residues. Looked up from germline, CDR1 is SGHRS and CDR2 is YFSETQ. In DNA form, the CDR3 reads TGCGCCAGCAAGCGGAATGAAAAACTGTTTTTT. Its protein is CASKRNEKLFF.

Worth noting for this clone: At one boundary the junction diverges from the germline segment, which might be a read error. The chain uses TRBV10-1 and TRBJ1-1; D is unresolved. This CDR3 is 11 amino acids long. Germline values: CDR1 WNHNN, CDR2 SYGVQD (reference sequence). The DNA of the CDR3 is TGCGCCAGCAATGAGTCTCATGAAGCTTTCTTT. Protein product: CASNESHEAFF.

This chain joins TRBV3-1 (or the pseudogene TRBV3-2) and TRBJ1-2; D unclear. The CDR3 runs to 18 residues. CDR1 and CDR2 from the germline V gene are LGHDT and YNNKEL (reference sequence). The V end was cut by 4 bases, the J end by 0 bases, with 21 bases between. CDR3 DNA sequence: TGTGCCAGCAGCCGAGGACTGCGGACGTCTCGTACTAACTATGGCTACACCTTC. Amino acids: CASSRGLRTSRTNYGYTF.

This chain links TRBV5-1 with TRBJ1-1; TRBD1 matches 12 bases. Germline CDR1 is SGHRS and CDR2 is YFSETQ. This CDR3 contains 15 residues. V gave up 4 bases and J gave up 4 bases; unmatched junction bases: 5. CDR3 in amino acids: CASSRDRGLGTEAFF. CDR3 coding DNA: TGCGCCAGCAGCAGGGACAGGGGGCTAGGCACTGAAGCTTTCTTT.

This chain links TRBV6-2 or TRBV6-3 with TRBJ1-4; D is uncertain. The CDR3 covers 15 residues. V was trimmed by 0 bases and J by 5 bases, leaving 10 bases between them. Looked up from germline, CDR1 is MNHEY and CDR2 is SVGEGT. DNA of the CDR3: TGTGCCAGCAGTTACTCGAGTGCGAGAAATGAAAAACTGTTTTTT. Residues: CASSYSSARNEKLFF.

The chain is built from TRBV4-2 and TRBJ2-3; 10 nucleotides align to TRBD2. CDR3 length: 17 residues. V shed 4 bases and J 1 base; nucleotides not matched to a gene: 8. Germline V gives CDR1 LGHNA, CDR2 YNFKEQ. The CDR3 DNA follows: TGTGCCAGCAGCCGAAGCGGGGGGGAGCGGGGCACAGATACGCAGTATTTT. As protein: CASSRSGGERGTDTQYF.

The rearrangement links TRBV5-4 to TRBJ1-2; D may be TRBD1 (5 bases). CDR3 length: 14 amino acids. V shed 5 bases and J shed 5 bases, with 16 bases lying between them. The germline V gene has CDR1 SGHNT and CDR2 YYREEE (reference sequence). CDR3 sequence: CASRQDKAMYGYTF. The CDR3 bases are TGTGCCAGCAGACAGGACAAAGCGATGTATGGCTACACCTTC.